This T cell receptor beta chain came from a study of OX40 agonist ivuxolimab in advanced cancers. Study-wide background: An agonistic anti-OX40 (CD134) antibody, ivuxolimab, was used to treat the patients. Of mixed ages from about 23 to 85 and averaging 60 years, the group was about 86% male. Partial responses occurred in Three dose-escalation patients, one with hepatocellular carcinoma and two with cutaneous melanoma.

Trimming took off 11 bases at V and 0 bases at J, with 11 bases between the two ends. The CDR3 has 12 residues. Per the germline V gene, CDR1 is MDHEN and CDR2 is SYDVKM. Profiling relied on immunoSEQ multiplex PCR, and the TCRdb table lists in-frame clones only, not all of them. The sample records about 58,000 clones, around 90% being singletons. The genes are TRBV28 and TRBJ2-7, with D possibly matching TRBD2 (6 bases). The source of this sequence is an adult with an advanced solid tumor such as melanoma, head and neck, liver or kidney cancer. Specimen: CD4+ or CD8+ T cells sorted from blood, collected in a trial of the OX40 agonist ivuxolimab. CDR3 bases: TGTGCCTCCAAGGGACTCTCCTACGAGCAGTACTTC. This gives the protein CASKGLSYEQYF. The whole variable domain, filled in from reference TRBV28 and TRBJ2-7, reads DVKVTQSSRYLVKRTGEKVFLECVQDMDHENMFWYRQDPGLGLRLIYFSYDVKMKEKGDIPEGYSVSREKKERFSLILESASTNQTSMYLCASKGLSYEQYFGPGTRLTVT.